These 19 T cell receptor beta chains came from one sample sequenced in a study of tumor-infiltrating lymphocytes in primary liver carcinoma. With a constant-region primer, TCR beta cDNA was made from around 530 ng of total RNA. Three nested multiplex PCR rounds, a slightly modified ARM-PCR, produced the libraries for TCR beta. Running nine to ten cycles apiece, the first two PCR rounds relied on TRBV1-TRBV30 forward primers together with a C-beta reverse primer. TCRdb independently ran MiXCR on the multiplex PCR reads; one entry per CDR3 protein. The sample lists tens of thousands of distinct CDR3 sequences, more than 65% seen once, with less than 20% in the top ten. It was from approximately 20-30 mg of unsorted bulk tissue that RNA and DNA were co-extracted. The sequenced material came from liver tumor tissue from sampling region 1. The subset denotes: tumor region T1, superior pole. The source is a man aged 40-49 years with primary liver carcinoma and hepatitis B virus infection.

A remark on this clonotype: The junction does not match germline at one end; this may be a read error. The rearrangement uses TRBV29-1 and TRBJ1-1, with D possibly TRBD1 on 6 matching bases. The CDR3 runs to 12 residues. Looked up from germline, CDR1 is SQVTM and CDR2 is ANQGSEA. CDR3 sequence (DNA): TGTAGCGTTGGTGGGGGGGACACTAAAGCTTTCTTT. Translating gives CSVGGGDTKAFF.

The V gene is TRBV14, the J gene TRBJ1-1; D uncertain. The CDR3 sequence is 12 residues long. Germline V gives CDR1 SGHDN, CDR2 FVKESK. CDR3 in amino acids: CASSQDQAEAFF. In nucleotides, the CDR3 is TGTGCTAGTAGCCAAGACCAGGCTGAAGCTTTCTTT.

Notes on this clonotype: The CDR3 does not end in the conserved phenylalanine or tryptophan, so this is likely a read error. The V call is TRBV12-3 or TRBV12-4, the J call TRBJ2-1; D ambiguous. This CDR3 has 12 residues. The V end was cut by 7 bases, the J end by 4 bases, with 8 bases between. CDR3 sequence reads: CASTETYNEQFY. In DNA form, the CDR3 reads TGTGCCAGCACAGAGACTTACAATGAGCAGTTCTAC.

The V call is TRBV28, the J call TRBJ2-7; possible D gene TRBD2, 6 bases. Trimming cost V 5 bases and J 9 bases, with 23 bases left between them. Germline assignment: CDR1 MDHEN and CDR2 SYDVKM. CDR3 length: 15 residues. The CDR3 here is CASSRIGGVDSGQYF. For the CDR3, the DNA is TGTGCCAGCAGTCGTATAGGAGGGGTTGATTCAGGGCAGTACTTC.

In regard to this clonotype: A much more abundant neighbour one base away suggests this may be a read error. The final CDR3 position lacks the conserved phenylalanine or tryptophan, pointing to a likely read error. V and J are TRBV28 and TRBJ2-5; tentatively, D is TRBD1 (6 bases). The V and J ends lost 6 bases and 0 bases respectively, with 8 bases between them. Germline V gives CDR1 MDHEN, CDR2 SYDVKM. The CDR3 runs to 13 residues. CDR3 sequence reads: CASSQGYQETQYL. CDR3 DNA: TGTGCCAGCAGCCAGGGGTACCAAGAGACCCAGTACTTA.

V usage is TRBV19 and J usage is TRBJ1-1, with TRBD1 matching 7 bases. The CDR3 runs to 13 residues. Germline values: CDR1 LNHDA, CDR2 SQIVND (reference sequence). The junction had 10 bases not matched to a gene; V was cut back by 4 bases and J by 11 bases. CDR3 protein: CASSTGTALGAFF. The CDR3 DNA reads TGTGCCAGTAGTACCGGGACAGCCTTGGGGGCTTTCTTT.

Details on this clonotype: An end of the junction differs from the germline gene, which may be a read error. The chain recombines TRBV10-3 with TRBJ2-3; 7 bases fit TRBD1. The germline V gene has CDR1 ENHRY and CDR2 SYGVKD. The CDR3 is 14 residues long. In DNA form, the CDR3 reads TGTGCCTTCAGTGATAGAGGGGGCACAGATACACAGTATTTT. This encodes CAFSDRGGTDTQYF.

This clonotype has only one observation. At one end the junction does not follow the germline gene, possibly because of a read error. In DNA form, the CDR3 reads TGTGCCGGCAGTTTCGGACTAACTGGGACAGATACACAGTATTTT. Its translation is CAGSFGLTGTDTQYF. This sequence joins TRBV12-3 or TRBV12-4 and TRBJ2-3; a possible D gene is TRBD1 (7 bases). This CDR3 has 15 residues.

As for this clonotype: Without the conserved terminal phenylalanine or tryptophan, this CDR3 likely stems from a read error. The V call is TRBV6-5, the J call TRBJ2-3; 8 bases match TRBD1. Germline V CDR1 and CDR2: MNHEY, SVGAGI. Trimming at V came to 6 bases and at J to 6 bases, leaving 11 bases not matched to a gene. This CDR3 contains 15 residues. CDR3 DNA sequence: TGTGCCAGCAGACACGGGACAGGCAACTACGATACGCAGTATTTG. Encoded protein: CASRHGTGNYDTQYL.

In the case of this clonotype: The junction differs from germline at one of its ends, possibly a read error. This chain uses TRBV29-1 with TRBJ1-1; no reliable D call. The CDR3 has 11 amino acids. CDR1 SQVTM and CDR2 ANQGSEA come from the germline V gene. DNA for the CDR3: TGCAGCATTGACGATAGGGAAGGAGCCTTCTTT. This sequence encodes CSIDDREGAFF.

As concerns this clonotype: The junction shows a germline mismatch at one end, possibly a read error. V is TRBV7-3 and J is TRBJ2-1; a weak D match, TRBD2 (6 bases). The CDR3 is made up of 16 amino acids. In germline, CDR1 is SGHTA, CDR2 FQGTGA. The CDR3 loop is CAGSLNRFGGSNEQFF. Written as DNA, the CDR3 is TGTGCCGGCAGCTTAAATCGTTTTGGGGGGAGCAATGAGCAGTTCTTC.

V is TRBV11-2 and J is TRBJ2-7, with TRBD2 matching over 8 bases. Germline assignment: CDR1 SGHAT and CDR2 FQNNGV. V trimming: 2 bases; J trimming: 4 bases; junction bases outside the gene matches: 16. The CDR3 runs 18 residues. The CDR3 bases are TGTGCCAGCAGCTTATCCGTTGGACAAACGGGAGGGGAGTACGAGCAGTACTTC. The encoded protein is CASSLSVGQTGGEYEQYF.

This clonotype was counted ten times or more. The rearrangement uses TRBV6-5 and TRBJ2-2, with 8 positions matching TRBD1. This CDR3 spans 15 amino acids. CDR1 and CDR2 (germline): MNHEY, SVGAGI. J lost 6 bases, V lost 6 bases, and 9 bases had no gene match. As DNA, the CDR3 is TGTGCCAGCAGCCCGGGGGCAGGGGGCCCCGGGGAGCTGTTTTTT. Protein product: CASSPGAGGPGELFF.

About this clonotype: A read error may be the cause here, since a much bigger clone is one base away. The chain combines TRBV30 with TRBJ2-1, with D possibly being TRBD1 (7 bases). The CDR3 is 9 residues long. Looked up from germline, CDR1 is GTSNPN and CDR2 is SVGIG (reference sequence). Here the CDR3 DNA reads TGTGCCTTGGGCGGGACAGAACTCTTC. Its protein is CALGGTELF.

The chain combines TRBV6-2 or TRBV6-3 with TRBJ2-1; 11 nucleotides match TRBD2. The CDR3 spans 14 residues. Germline values: CDR1 MNHEY, CDR2 SVGEGT. Here the CDR3 reads CTVETSGVYNEQFF. The CDR3 coding sequence is TGTACAGTCGAGACTAGCGGGGTCTACAATGAGCAGTTCTTC.

With regard to this clonotype: The junction differs from germline at one of its ends, possibly a read error. CDR3 region: CASSYAVDGAVELFF. CDR3 nucleotide sequence: TGTGCCAGCAGTTACGCAGTGGACGGCGCCGTGGAGCTGTTCTTT. The gene calls are TRBV6-5 and TRBJ2-2; no clear D. The germline gives CDR1 MNHEY, CDR2 SVGAGI. This CDR3 is built from 15 residues.

This clonotype was seen once. Sequence at one end of the junction differs from germline and may be a read error. The V and J genes are TRBV6-5 and TRBJ2-7, with 7 bases that match TRBD2. The CDR3 is 15 residues long. Germline values: CDR1 MNHEY, CDR2 SVGAGI. CDR3 in DNA: TGTGCAAGCAGTTACAGCGGGACTGGAGGCTACGAGCAGTACTTC. Translating it yields CASSYSGTGGYEQYF.

In regard to this clonotype: A much larger clone sits a single nucleotide away, making a read error possible. The chain joins TRBV6-4 to TRBJ2-2; D gene unclear. There are 13 residues in the CDR3. V was cut by 3 bases and J by 8 bases, with 10 bases left in between. Per the germline V gene, CDR1 is MRHNA and CDR2 is SNTAGT. The CDR3 coding sequence is TGTGCCAGCAGTGAATCGAGTGCGGGGGAGCTGTTTTTT. It codes for CASSESSAGELFF.

About this clonotype: Germline and junction disagree at one end, which may indicate a read error. The rearrangement uses TRBV11-2 and TRBJ2-7; 8 bases align to TRBD2. The CDR3 loop spans 18 amino acids. Germline values: CDR1 SGHAT, CDR2 FQNNGV. The DNA of the CDR3 is TGTGCCACCAGCTTATCCGTTGGACTAGCAGGATGGGGGTACGAGCAGTACTTC. Translated: CATSLSVGLAGWGYEQYF.